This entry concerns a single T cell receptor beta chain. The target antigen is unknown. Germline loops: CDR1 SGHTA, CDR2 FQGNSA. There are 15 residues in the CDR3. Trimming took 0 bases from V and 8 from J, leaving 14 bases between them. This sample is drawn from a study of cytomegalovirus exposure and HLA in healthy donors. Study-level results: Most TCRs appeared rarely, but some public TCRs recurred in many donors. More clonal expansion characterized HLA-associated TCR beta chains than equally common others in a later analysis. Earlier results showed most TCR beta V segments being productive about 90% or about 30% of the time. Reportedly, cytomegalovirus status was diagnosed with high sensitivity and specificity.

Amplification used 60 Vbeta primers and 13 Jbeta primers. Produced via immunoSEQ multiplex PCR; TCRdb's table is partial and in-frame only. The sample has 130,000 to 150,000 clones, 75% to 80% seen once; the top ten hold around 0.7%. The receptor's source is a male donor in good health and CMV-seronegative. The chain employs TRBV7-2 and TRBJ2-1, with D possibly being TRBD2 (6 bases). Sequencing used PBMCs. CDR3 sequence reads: CASSLAPASDHEQFF. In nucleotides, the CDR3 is TGTGCCAGCAGCTTAGCGCCCGCTAGCGACCATGAGCAGTTCTTC.